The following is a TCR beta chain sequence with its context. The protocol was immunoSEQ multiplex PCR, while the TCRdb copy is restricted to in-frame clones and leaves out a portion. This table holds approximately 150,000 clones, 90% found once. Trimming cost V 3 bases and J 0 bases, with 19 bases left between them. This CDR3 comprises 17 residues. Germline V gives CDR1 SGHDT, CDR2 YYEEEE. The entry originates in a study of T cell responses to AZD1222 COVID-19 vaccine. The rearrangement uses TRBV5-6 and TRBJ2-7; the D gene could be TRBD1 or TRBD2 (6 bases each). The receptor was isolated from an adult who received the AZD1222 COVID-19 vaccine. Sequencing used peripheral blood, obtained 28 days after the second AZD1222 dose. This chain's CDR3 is CASSYPRGGRSSYEQYF. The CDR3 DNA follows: TGTGCCAGCAGCTACCCTAGAGGGGGGCGAAGCTCCTACGAGCAGTACTTC. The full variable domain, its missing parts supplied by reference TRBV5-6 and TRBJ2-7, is DAGVTQSPTHLIKTRGQQVTLRCSPKSGHDTVSWYQQALGQGPQFIFQYYEEEERQRGNFPDRFSGHQFPNYSSELNVNALLLGDSALYLCASSYPRGGRSSYEQYFGPGTRLTVT.